These 9 T cell receptor beta chains originate from one sample sequenced in a study of long-term antiretroviral therapy in people with HIV. The run of the v3.0 immunoSEQ assay was at survey level. Data came from immunoSEQ multiplex PCR; TCRdb stores just in-frame clones and leaves some out. This repertoire shows some 10,000 clones, under 80% found once; its top ten account for over 15%. The sequencing here drew on unsorted PBMCs, taken at the start of antiretroviral therapy, before treatment. Source of these receptors: a man aged 25 to 40 with HIV.

The chain couples TRBV5-1 to TRBJ2-7, with D maybe TRBD2 (5 bases). Germline V lookup: CDR1 SGHRS, CDR2 YFSETQ. The germline V and J ends were trimmed by 4 bases and 0 bases, with 11 bases remaining between them. This CDR3 has 14 amino acids. CDR3: CASSDSVASYEQYF. DNA of the CDR3: TGCGCCAGCAGCGATAGCGTTGCCTCCTACGAGCAGTACTTC.

A single count supports this clone. In DNA, the CDR3 is TGTGCCAGCAGCTCCGGGACTAGCGGATACAATGAGCAGTTCTTC. Protein: CASSSGTSGYNEQFF. V is TRBV9 and J is TRBJ2-1, with 11 bases that match TRBD2. This CDR3 region has 15 residues. J lost 4 bases, V lost 4 bases, and 4 bases had no gene match. The germline CDR1 and CDR2 sequences are SGDLS and YYNGEE.

The gene calls are TRBV18 and TRBJ1-2; 9 nucleotides match TRBD1. CDR3 length: 13 residues. Per the germline V gene, CDR1 is KGHSH and CDR2 is LQKENI. V dropped 6 bases and J dropped 8; count of bases not matched to a gene: 7. The CDR3 DNA reads as TGTGCCAGCTCGGCACAGGGGGCGGAGGGCTACACCTTC. It is translated as CASSAQGAEGYTF. The full variable domain, in which reference TRBV18 and TRBJ1-2 provide the parts outside the CDR3, is NAGVMQNPRHLVRRRGQEARLRCSPMKGHSHVYWYRQLPEEGLKFMVYLQKENIIDESGMPKERFSAEFPKEGPSILRIQQVVRGDSAAYFCASSAQGAEGYTFGSGTRLTVV.

The rearrangement links TRBV7-8 to TRBJ2-2; D remains unclear. The CDR3 length is 15 residues. The ends were cut back, 3 bases at V and 4 bases at J, with 12 bases in the middle. The germline V gene has CDR1 SGHVS and CDR2 FQNEAQ. The CDR3: CASSFQAAFTGELFF. CDR3 in DNA: TGTGCCAGCAGCTTTCAGGCGGCATTCACCGGGGAGCTGTTTTTT.

CDR3 residues: CASSFKGSQETQYF. Here the CDR3 DNA reads TGTGCCAGCAGTTTCAAGGGCAGCCAAGAGACCCAGTACTTC. This chain connects TRBV27 to TRBJ2-5; D gene unclear. This CDR3 has 14 residues. Germline loops: CDR1 MNHEY, CDR2 SMNVEV (reference sequence). Trimming took off 3 bases at V and 1 base at J, with 9 bases between the two ends.

The chain couples TRBV5-6 to TRBJ1-1; D gene ambiguous. The CDR3 consists of 15 residues. Trimming left V 4 bases short and J 0 bases short, with 13 bases between. The germline V gene has CDR1 SGHDT and CDR2 YYEEEE. The CDR3 protein is CASSLGGVLNTEAFF. The CDR3 bases are TGTGCCAGCAGCCTCGGAGGAGTTTTGAACACTGAAGCTTTCTTT.

This chain uses TRBV9 with TRBJ1-2; the D is unclear. This CDR3 is built from 15 residues. Germline V gene lookup returns CDR1 SGDLS and CDR2 YYNGEE. The V end was cut by 0 bases, the J end by 8 bases, with 17 bases between. CDR3 sequence reads: CASSVETGSIRGYTF. Here the CDR3 DNA reads TGTGCCAGCAGCGTAGAAACGGGGTCCATTCGCGGCTACACCTTC.

This chain joins TRBV25-1 and TRBJ2-3; no definite D call. Germline V gene lookup returns CDR1 MGHDK and CDR2 SYGVNS. The CDR3 runs to 12 residues. The V and J ends lost 5 bases and 6 bases respectively, with 9 bases between them. The CDR3 DNA follows: TGTGCCAGCAGTTCACCCGCGGATACGCAGTATTTT. Its protein is CASSSPADTQYF.

This chain uses TRBV5-5 with TRBJ1-2; no firm D call. Germline CDR1 and CDR2: SGHKS and YYEKEE (reference sequence). The CDR3 is 14 residues long. The V and J ends lost 0 bases and 8 bases respectively, with 14 bases between them. CDR3 sequence: CASSLGPPTRGYTF. As DNA, the CDR3 is TGTGCCAGCAGCTTGGGTCCCCCAACCAGGGGCTACACCTTC.